This T cell receptor (beta chain) was sequenced during a study of blood T cell repertoires in COVID-19. Study-level background: From the United States, Italy and Spain came samples of acute and convalescent COVID-19. The analysed material was cDNA or gDNA that came from T cells, B-cell-depleted T cells, or PBMCs.

CDR3 length: 12 residues. Germline CDR1 reads MNHEY; CDR2 reads SMNVEV (reference sequence). V was trimmed by 8 bases and J by 1 base, leaving 8 bases between them. In the original analysis: How many nucleated cells were present was estimated from reference gene primer amplification. The data were produced by immunoSEQ multiplex PCR, yet TCRdb's version contains in-frame clones alone and is incomplete. Clone size and the V and J calls come from that table; the DNA yielded D and trimming. The repertoire has fewer than 120,000 clones, roughly 82% of them found once; the top ten carry approximately 16%.

The TCR sequence derives from a woman in her fifties or sixties with acute or convalescent COVID-19. The rearrangement joins TRBV27 to TRBJ1-1; D is uncertain. The sequencing sample was made of peripheral blood. The CDR3 DNA is TGTGCCAGCCGCGATCCGAACACTGAAGCTTTCTTT. It is translated as CASRDPNTEAFF.